The 14 T cell receptor beta chains presented below share a single source sample, sequenced in a study of T cells in Graves' hyperthyroidism and ophthalmopathy. RNA transcripts were the template for amplifying TCR beta CDR3 regions. The TCR CDR3 first-round RT-PCR relied on the HTBI primer set. TCRdb independently ran MiXCR on the multiplex PCR reads; one entry per CDR3 protein. The data hold 300,000 or so distinct CDR3 sequences, with around 20% observed a single time. Material: blood. These receptors were taken from a woman aged 45-59 years with Graves' hyperthyroidism.

V gene TRBV12-3 or TRBV12-4 combines with J gene TRBJ2-2, with TRBD1 identical over 7 bases. CDR3 length: 14 amino acids. Unmatched junction bases numbered 5, after V lost 3 bases and J lost 7 bases. CDR3 loop: CASSFRGQGGELFF. The CDR3 DNA reads TGTGCCAGCAGTTTTAGGGGGCAGGGCGGGGAGCTGTTTTTT.

Ten or more counts support this clonotype. This chain uses TRBV11-2 with TRBJ2-3; 11 bases match TRBD2. The germline CDR1 and CDR2 sequences are SGHAT and FQNNGV. CDR3 size: 16 residues. Trimming removed 5 bases from V and 2 bases from J; junction bases left unmatched: 6. The CDR3 loop is CASSVGTSGYTDTQYF. CDR3 DNA: TGTGCCAGCAGCGTTGGGACTAGCGGATACACAGATACGCAGTATTTT.

This clonotype was counted many times. The chain combines TRBV24-1 with TRBJ2-5, with 8 bases lining up with TRBD1. The CDR3 loop spans 15 amino acids. J was trimmed by 3 bases and V by 2 bases; bases with no gene match: 4. CDR1 and CDR2 (germline): KGHDR, SFDVKD. The chain's CDR3 is CATSDSGQEEETQYF. DNA for the CDR3: TGTGCCACCAGTGATTCGGGACAGGAGGAAGAGACCCAGTACTTC.

V usage is TRBV6-4 and J usage is TRBJ1-2; unclear D gene. In germline, CDR1 is MRHNA, CDR2 SNTAGT. The CDR3 has 12 residues. The V end lost 7 bases, the J end lost 6 bases, and 12 bases lay between the germline ends. In nucleotides, the CDR3 is TGTGCCAGCACTCAGGCCGGCGATGGCTACACCTTC. It is translated as CASTQAGDGYTF.

V gene TRBV7-2 combines with J gene TRBJ1-2; unclear D gene. The CDR3 consists of 12 residues. With 3 bases removed from V and 6 bases from J, the gap between germline ends came to 8 bases. Germline CDR1 SGHTA, CDR2 FQGNSA. The DNA of the CDR3 is TGTGCCAGCAGCTTTCAGACCCATGGCTACACCTTC. This encodes CASSFQTHGYTF. Full variable domain (rest looked up from reference TRBV7-2 and TRBJ1-2): GAGVSQSPSNKVTEKGKDVELRCDPISGHTALYWYRQSLGQGLEFLIYFQGNSAPDKSGLPSDRFSAERTGGSVSTLTIQRTQQEDSAVYLCASSFQTHGYTFGSGTRLTVV.

This rearrangement joins TRBV19 to TRBJ2-1; 12 bases agree with TRBD2. The germline V gene encodes CDR1 LNHDA and CDR2 SQIVND (reference sequence). This CDR3 is built from 17 residues. The V and J ends lost 3 bases and 0 bases, in that order; junction bases with no gene match: 3. This CDR3 reads CASSIATSGSSYNEQFF. CDR3 coding DNA: TGTGCCAGTAGTATTGCGACTAGCGGGAGCTCCTACAATGAGCAGTTCTTC. The full variable domain, completed using reference TRBV19 and TRBJ2-1, is DGGITQSPKYLFRKEGQNVTLSCEQNLNHDAMYWYRQDPGQGLRLIYYSQIVNDFQKGDIAEGYSVSREKKESFPLTVTSAQKNPTAFYLCASSIATSGSSYNEQFFGPGTRLTVL.

This clonotype was seen repeatedly, ten times or more. J is TRBJ1-1 and V is TRBV30, with D hard to call. There are 13 residues in the CDR3. V dropped 3 bases and J dropped 1 base, with 9 bases sitting between them. Germline CDR1 and CDR2: GTSNPN and SVGIG (reference sequence). The CDR3 coding sequence is TGTGCCTGGAGCGGGGTCAGGAACACTGAAGCTTTCTTT. Encoded protein: CAWSGVRNTEAFF.

This clonotype has a count of ten or more. The chain is built from TRBV11-2 and TRBJ2-7; D not certain. CDR1 is SGHAT, CDR2 FQNNGV, per germline. Trimming removed 6 bases from V and 4 bases from J, with 13 bases in between. This CDR3 region has 13 residues. CDR3 sequence: CASRPSLGYEQYF. Written as DNA, the CDR3 is TGTGCCAGCAGACCCTCTCTTGGGTACGAGCAGTACTTC.

This clonotype was recorded many times. The V and J genes are TRBV7-8 and TRBJ2-5; D possibly corresponds to TRBD1 (5 bases). CDR3 length: 13 residues. Germline CDR1 reads SGHVS; CDR2 reads FQNEAQ. V was cut by 5 bases and J by 3 bases, with 10 bases left in between. Written as DNA, the CDR3 is TGTGCCAGCAGCGTAGACAGTAAAGAGACCCAGTACTTC. Amino acid sequence: CASSVDSKETQYF.

The rearrangement joins TRBV20-1 to TRBJ2-1, with 10 bases lining up with TRBD2. CDR3 length: 15 residues. V was pared by 5 bases and J by 3 bases, with 7 bases of the junction left unmatched. Germline V CDR1 and CDR2: DFQATT, SNEGSKA (reference sequence). In DNA, the CDR3 is TGCAGTGCTCCGACTAGCGGGCGGGACTACAATGAGCAGTTCTTC. It codes for CSAPTSGRDYNEQFF.

This clonotype was found a few times. A much larger clone is a single base away; this may be a read error. The rearrangement uses TRBV3-1 and TRBJ2-7; the D gene is possibly TRBD1 (5 bases). The CDR3 extends over 14 amino acids. V was shortened by 1 base and J by 6 bases, with 13 bases between the two germline ends. CDR1 is LGHDT and CDR2 is YNNKEL in the germline V gene (reference sequence). The CDR3 here is CASSQAVSQGEQYF. The DNA for the CDR3 is TGTGCCAGCAGCCAAGCGGTATCCCAGGGCGAGCAGTACTTC.

This clonotype appeared many times. V is TRBV5-1 and J is TRBJ1-1; D uncertain. Trimming stripped 0 bases from V and 6 bases from J, with 21 bases between. From germline, CDR1 is SGHRS and CDR2 YFSETQ. The CDR3 is 17 residues long. This CDR3 is CASSLAGGQARGPEAFF. The CDR3 DNA follows: TGCGCCAGCAGCTTGGCCGGAGGGCAGGCGAGAGGGCCTGAAGCTTTCTTT.

The rearrangement joins TRBV5-1 to TRBJ2-7; the match to TRBD1 covers 9 bases. This CDR3 has 14 residues. J lost 5 bases, V lost 2 bases, and 5 bases had no gene match. Per the germline V gene, CDR1 is SGHRS and CDR2 is YFSETQ. In nucleotides, the CDR3 is TGCGCCAGCAGCTTCGGGACAGGGTCCCACGAGCAGTACTTC. Its protein is CASSFGTGSHEQYF. The variable domain in full, completed from reference TRBV5-1 and TRBJ2-7, reads KAGVTQTPRYLIKTRGQQVTLSCSPISGHRSVSWYQQTPGQGLQFLFEYFSETQRNKGNFPGRFSGRQFSNSRSEMNVSTLELGDSALYLCASSFGTGSHEQYFGPGTRLTVT.

V usage is TRBV5-6 and J usage is TRBJ2-7; 14 bases map to TRBD2. The ends lost 4 bases at V and 4 bases at J; junction bases unmatched: 7. CDR1 SGHDT and CDR2 YYEEEE come from the germline V gene. The CDR3 has 16 residues. The CDR3 nucleotides read TGTGCCAGCAGCCATCGGACTAGCGGGAGGTGGTACGAGCAGTACTTC. Protein product: CASSHRTSGRWYEQYF.